This entry lists 27 T cell receptor beta chains sequenced from one sample in a study of T cell repertoires in cytomegalovirus infection. TCRdb re-called the reads with MiXCR, one entry per CDR3 protein. The profile covers hundreds of thousands of distinct CDR3 sequences, with roughly 22% appearing a single time and 15% to 20% taken by the ten largest. The sequenced material came from CD8+ T cells from PBMCs. These receptors all stem from a human donor in good health (CMV status not recorded). Some clones in this sample may be carry-over from other donors' samples.

This chain uses TRBV5-1 with TRBJ2-5, with 8 bases lining up with TRBD2. The ends lost 4 bases at V and 4 bases at J; junction bases unmatched: 9. Germline V CDR1 and CDR2: SGHRS, YFSETQ. The CDR3 is 15 amino acids. CDR3: CASSPRGGPRETQYF. The CDR3 DNA sequence: TGCGCCAGCAGCCCCCGGGGGGGCCCACGAGAGACCCAGTACTTC.

The rearrangement links TRBV6-2 or TRBV6-3 to TRBJ2-3, with D maybe TRBD1 (7 bases). Germline-derived CDR1 and CDR2 are MNHEY and SVGEGT. V lost 6 bases and J 1 base, leaving 20 bases between the germline ends. The CDR3 contains 17 residues. The CDR3 reads CASRKLYRGGGTDTQYF. CDR3 in DNA: TGTGCCAGCAGAAAACTCTACAGGGGCGGGGGCACAGATACGCAGTATTTT.

In its sample, this clonotype was seen a few times. The J gene is TRBJ2-5, the V gene TRBV7-9; TRBD2 agrees at 7 bases. Trimming took 5 bases from V and 1 from J; bases not matched to a gene: 4. Per germline, CDR1 SEHNR and CDR2 FQNEAQ (reference sequence). This CDR3 region has 14 residues. This CDR3 is CASSRGTIQETQYF. The CDR3 bases are TGTGCCAGCAGCCGGGGGACTATCCAAGAGACCCAGTACTTC.

This clonotype was counted ten times or more. The chain recombines TRBV19 with TRBJ1-1; D is possibly TRBD1 (5 bases). V was cut by 3 bases and J by 5 bases, with 10 bases left in between. Per germline, CDR1 LNHDA and CDR2 SQIVND (reference sequence). The CDR3 is 13 residues long. This chain's CDR3 is CASSIIEGTEAFF. The CDR3 bases are TGTGCCAGTAGTATTATAGAGGGGACTGAAGCTTTCTTT.

The rearrangement uses TRBV12-3 or TRBV12-4 and TRBJ1-2; the D is unclear. CDR3 length: 16 residues. Trimming left V 4 bases short and J 2 bases short, with 17 bases between. The CDR3 region has the DNA TGTGCCAGCAGTTCTAGCCTAGGGTCCCCGAACTATGGCTACACCTTC. Its protein is CASSSSLGSPNYGYTF.

The V and J genes are TRBV7-6 and TRBJ1-3; D gene unclear. V was clipped by 5 bases and J by 0 bases, with 8 bases between them. The CDR3 has 14 residues. Germline CDR1 and CDR2: SGHVS and FNYEAQ. For the CDR3, the DNA is TGTGCCAGCAGCCCTGCCCTCTCTGGAAACACCATATATTTT. Its protein product is CASSPALSGNTIYF.

The V gene is TRBV7-9, the J gene TRBJ2-1; 8 bases line up with TRBD2. The germline V gene has CDR1 SEHNR and CDR2 FQNEAQ (reference sequence). V lost 5 bases to trimming and J lost 2 bases; unmatched junction nucleotides: 11. This CDR3 comprises 17 residues. DNA of the CDR3: TGTGCCAGCAGCGTAGAATGGGGCGGGGGGACCTACAATGAGCAGTTCTTC. Translating it yields CASSVEWGGGTYNEQFF. Using reference TRBV7-9 and TRBJ2-1 for the parts outside the CDR3, the full variable domain is DTGVSQNPRHKITKRGQNVTFRCDPISEHNRLYWYRQTLGQGPEFLTYFQNEAQLEKSRLLSDRFSAERPKGSFSTLEIQRTEQGDSAMYLCASSVEWGGGTYNEQFFGPGTRLTVL.

The rearrangement uses TRBV10-3 and TRBJ2-7; perhaps TRBD1 as D (5 bases). In germline, CDR1 is ENHRY, CDR2 SYGVKD. Between the trimmed V and J ends, which lost 5 bases and 4 bases, there was a span of 21 bases. This CDR3 spans 16 amino acids. The CDR3 DNA is TGTGCCATCAGTCAACTCGCAGGGATGGAATCATACGAGCAGTACTTC. It yields the protein CAISQLAGMESYEQYF.

The chain employs TRBV9 and TRBJ1-1, with no clear D. The CDR3 spans 15 residues. Germline values: CDR1 SGDLS, CDR2 YYNGEE. V was pared by 0 bases and J by 5 bases, with 14 bases between. The CDR3 sequence: CASSVEPVLGTEAFF. The CDR3 coding sequence is TGTGCCAGCAGCGTAGAGCCAGTCTTAGGTACTGAAGCTTTCTTT.

This clonotype was counted ten times or more. The chain couples TRBV7-2 to TRBJ2-5; TRBD1 is a possible D gene (6 bases). The germline CDR1 and CDR2 sequences are SGHTA and FQGNSA. Deletions cut 3 bases from V and 5 bases from J, with 10 bases between. The CDR3 extends over 13 amino acids. The CDR3 is CASSFWQGETQYF. The DNA of the CDR3 is TGTGCCAGCAGCTTTTGGCAGGGGGAGACCCAGTACTTC.

This clonotype was seen many times. V gene TRBV7-8 combines with J gene TRBJ2-7; TRBD2 matches 14 bases. This CDR3 contains 18 residues. The trim removed 5 bases at V and 0 bases at J, leaving 9 bases unmatched. Germline V lookup: CDR1 SGHVS, CDR2 FQNEAQ. The CDR3 protein is CASSIGTSGGRSSYEQYF. In nucleotides, the CDR3 is TGTGCCAGCAGCATCGGGACTAGCGGGGGCCGTAGCTCCTACGAGCAGTACTTC.

This clonotype was detected a few times. The rearrangement joins TRBV7-9 to TRBJ2-2; the match to TRBD2 covers 8 bases. J was trimmed by 2 bases and V by 5 bases; bases with no gene match: 7. CDR1 and CDR2 from the germline V gene are SEHNR and FQNEAQ (reference sequence). The CDR3 totals 16 residues. CDR3 coding DNA: TGTGCCAGCAGCCCGGCGACTAGCGTCAACACCGGGGAGCTGTTTTTT. This translates into CASSPATSVNTGELFF.

This clonotype was seen more than once but under ten times. This chain uses TRBV7-6 with TRBJ1-6; 9 bases fit TRBD1. Germline-derived CDR1 and CDR2 are SGHVS and FNYEAQ. This CDR3 has 15 residues. The J segment lost 10 bases and the V segment lost 5 bases, leaving 9 bases of the junction unmatched. The CDR3 DNA reads TGTGCCAGCAGCAATCCGGGACAGGGAGACTCACCCCTCCACTTT. Translation: CASSNPGQGDSPLHF.

V and J are TRBV28 and TRBJ1-4; D is unclear. Germline loops: CDR1 MDHEN, CDR2 SYDVKM. The CDR3 length is 13 residues. V was trimmed by 6 bases and J by 6 bases, leaving 11 bases between them. For the CDR3, the DNA is TGTGCCAGCAGACTTACCTTGGATGAAAAACTGTTTTTT. Translation: CASRLTLDEKLFF.

The sample holds many counts of this clonotype. The chain is built from TRBV14 and TRBJ1-1; unclear D gene. The CDR3 sequence is 14 residues long. V was cut by 4 bases and J by 4 bases, with 13 bases left in between. Germline values: CDR1 SGHDN, CDR2 FVKESK. The CDR3 sequence: CASSPGVGVTEAFF. CDR3 coding DNA: TGTGCCAGCAGCCCCGGTGTAGGAGTCACTGAAGCTTTCTTT.

This clonotype turned up a few times. The chain is built from TRBV7-2 and TRBJ2-3; 10 bases are a match to TRBD2. The CDR3 loop spans 15 amino acids. CDR1 is SGHTA and CDR2 is FQGNSA in the germline V gene. J lost 5 bases, V lost 4 bases, and 6 bases had no gene match. The CDR3 sequence is CASSSTSGVGDTQYF. CDR3 in DNA: TGTGCCAGCAGCTCTACTAGCGGGGTTGGAGATACGCAGTATTTT.

This clonotype was picked up many times. The V call is TRBV7-9, the J call TRBJ1-6, with 8 bases lining up with TRBD1. V trimming: 4 bases; J trimming: 5 bases; junction bases outside the gene matches: 4. CDR3 length equals 15 residues. In germline, CDR1 is SEHNR, CDR2 FQNEAQ (reference sequence). The CDR3 DNA follows: TGTGCCAGCAGCTCCTACAGGGGGAATAATTCACCCCTCCACTTT. It encodes CASSSYRGNNSPLHF.

This rearrangement joins TRBV20-1 to TRBJ1-1; perhaps TRBD1 as D (6 bases). The CDR3 has 14 amino acids. Germline lookup yields CDR1 DFQATT and CDR2 SNEGSKA (reference sequence). Trimming left V 3 bases short and J 5 bases short, with 16 bases between. The CDR3 bases are TGCAGTGCTAGGGGCGGCAGGGACAATACTGAAGCTTTCTTT. The encoded protein is CSARGGRDNTEAFF.

This clonotype has ten or more counts. The chain employs TRBV7-2 and TRBJ1-1; D remains ambiguous. The V gene lost 5 bases and the J gene lost 4 bases, with 11 bases spanning the gap. The germline V gene has CDR1 SGHTA and CDR2 FQGNSA. There are 13 residues in the CDR3. The CDR3 protein is CASSLGLTTEAFF. CDR3 DNA: TGTGCCAGCAGCCTAGGGTTAACCACTGAAGCTTTCTTT.

This clonotype was observed a handful of times. The chain combines TRBV25-1 with TRBJ2-7; D is possibly TRBD2 (7 bases). In germline, CDR1 is MGHDK, CDR2 SYGVNS. Trimming left V 2 bases short and J 6 bases short, with 11 bases between. CDR3 size: 13 residues. This CDR3 reads CASSEIGGREQYF. As DNA, the CDR3 is TGTGCCAGCAGTGAAATCGGGGGGCGCGAGCAGTACTTC.

The table lists this clonotype with many counts. The rearrangement links TRBV7-3 to TRBJ2-3, with D possibly matching TRBD2 (6 bases). Trimming stripped 4 bases from V and 4 bases from J, with 15 bases between. Looked up from germline, CDR1 is SGHTA and CDR2 is FQGTGA. This CDR3 is 15 amino acids long. CDR3 sequence (DNA): TGTGCCAGCAGCTCCCGTGGGGGGATCTCAGATACGCAGTATTTT. It codes for CASSSRGGISDTQYF.

This clonotype has just a few counts. The chain has TRBV19 and TRBJ1-5; the D is unclear. The CDR3 runs to 15 residues. CDR1 is LNHDA, CDR2 SQIVND, per germline (reference sequence). Trimming removed 5 bases at V and 0 bases at J, with 11 bases between. The DNA of the CDR3 is TGTGCCAGTAGTGGCTTCAGTTATAGCAATCAGCCCCAGCATTTT. This codes for CASSGFSYSNQPQHF.

V gene TRBV3-1 combines with J gene TRBJ2-7, with unresolved D. V was cut by 3 bases and J by 2 bases, with 11 bases left in between. This CDR3 is built from 14 residues. Germline CDR1 reads LGHDT; CDR2 reads YNNKEL (reference sequence). The CDR3 reads CASSQSVGTYEQYF. In DNA form, the CDR3 reads TGTGCCAGCAGCCAGTCGGTTGGGACCTACGAGCAGTACTTC.

This chain links TRBV12-3 or TRBV12-4 with TRBJ2-3; possibly TRBD2 for D (6 bases). Trimming cost V 6 bases and J 2 bases, with 15 bases left between them. The CDR3 is 15 residues long. This CDR3 is CASRGPGLPTDTQYF. Here the CDR3 DNA reads TGTGCCAGCAGGGGACCGGGACTTCCCACAGATACGCAGTATTTT.

This clonotype has more than one count but fewer than ten. The chain combines TRBV24-1 with TRBJ2-5; the D gene could be TRBD1 or TRBD2 (5 bases each). The germline CDR1 and CDR2 sequences are KGHDR and SFDVKD. The CDR3 has 14 amino acids. Trimming shortened V by 3 bases and J by 11 bases, and 18 bases separated the two germline ends. CDR3 protein: CATSDAGTSLRQYF. The CDR3 coding sequence is TGTGCCACCAGTGATGCCGGGACCTCCTTGAGGCAGTACTTC.

Written as DNA, the CDR3 is TGTGCCAGCAGTCAGGGACAGGGGGCTACAGATACGCAGTATTTT. This translates into CASSQGQGATDTQYF. This sequence joins TRBV12-3 or TRBV12-4 and TRBJ2-3; 12 positions agree with TRBD1. The trim removed 5 bases at V and 3 bases at J, leaving 3 bases unmatched. The CDR3 loop spans 15 amino acids.

This clonotype was recorded only once. The V call is TRBV20-1, the J call TRBJ1-1; D gene uncertain. CDR1 is DFQATT, CDR2 SNEGSKA, per germline (reference sequence). This CDR3 is built from 11 residues. V was pared by 5 bases and J by 0 bases, with 4 bases between. The chain's CDR3 is CSAQVNTEAFF. CDR3 coding DNA: TGCAGTGCTCAAGTGAACACTGAAGCTTTCTTT.